Listed below are T cell receptor beta chains from one sample, sequenced in a study of T-cell memory formation after mild COVID-19. TCRdb re-called the 5' RACE reads with MiXCR, one entry per CDR3 protein. The sample holds roughly 200,000 distinct CDR3 sequences, about a sixth seen once. The sequenced sample consisted of PBMCs or a T cell subset sorted from them (not recorded which). These receptor sequences come from an adult woman who had mild COVID-19 (a few samples of this study predate the infection). Cell type and time point are not known. The CDR3 runs from the conserved cysteine through the conserved F or W. The D gene is left open where the match is weak. Clone sizes are given selectively: once, few, many, or a class where the clone is expanded.

D gene	CDR3 length	V gene	J gene	clone size	CDR3 DNA	CDR3 protein
.	14	TRBV24-1	TRBJ2-1	.	TGTGCCACCAGTGATTTGGCCTCTTACAATGAGCAGTTCTTC	CATSDLASYNEQFF
.	18	TRBV12-5	TRBJ1-3	few	TGTGCTAGTGGTTTTCCCCGGGACTTAAGGTCCACTGGAAACACCATATATTTT	CASGFPRDLRSTGNTIYF
TRBD2	15	TRBV5-1	TRBJ2-1	few	TGCGCCAGCAGCTTGTGGACTAGCGGGGGCAATGAGCAGTTCTTC	CASSLWTSGGNEQFF
.	16	TRBV7-9	TRBJ2-2	few	TGTGCCAGCAGCCATTCGGGACTCCCGAACACCGGGGAGCTGTTTTTT	CASSHSGLPNTGELFF
.	13	TRBV7-9	TRBJ2-1	.	TGTGCCAGCAGCTTCCACTTGGACAATGAGCAGTTCTTC	CASSFHLDNEQFF
.	13	TRBV29-1	TRBJ2-7	.	TGCAGCGTTGAAGGGACGGGGAATTACGAGCAGTACTTC	CSVEGTGNYEQYF
TRBD1	14	TRBV6-1	TRBJ1-5	.	TGTGCCAGCACTTCGGACAGGGGCAATCAGCCCCAGCATTTT	CASTSDRGNQPQHF
TRBD2	14	TRBV5-1	TRBJ2-2	.	TGCGCCAGCAGCTTGACTAGCGGGACCGGGGAGCTGTTTTTT	CASSLTSGTGELFF
.	14	TRBV12-3/TRBV12-4	TRBJ1-1	few	TGTGCCAGCAGTTTAAGTGGGGGAAATGCTGAAGCTTTCTTT	CASSLSGGNAEAFF
.	14	TRBV5-4	TRBJ1-1	few	TGTGCCAGCAGCGTCCCCGGGGTGAACACTGAAGCTTTCTTT	CASSVPGVNTEAFF
.	18	TRBV7-2	TRBJ2-3	few	TGTGCCAGCAGCTCCCCTTCCCATTGGACGGAGCTACTTTATACGCAGTATTTT	CASSSPSHWTELLYTQYF
.	12	TRBV5-1	TRBJ1-4	few	TGCGCCAGCAGCCCCGATAATGAAAAACTGTTTTTT	CASSPDNEKLFF
TRBD1	16	TRBV24-1	TRBJ1-5	.	TGTGCCACCAGTGATCCGCTTAGGGACAGTCTCATGGCCCAGCATTTT	CATSDPLRDSLMAQHF
.	15	TRBV12-3/TRBV12-4	TRBJ2-5	.	TGTGCCAGCACCCCCCCGAGGGCGTCCCGGGAGACCCAGTACTTC	CASTPPRASRETQYF